A single sample is the source of the 17 T cell receptor beta chains below, sequenced in a study of blood T cell repertoires in COVID-19. The protocol was immunoSEQ multiplex PCR, while the TCRdb copy is restricted to in-frame clones and leaves out a portion. The top ten clones hold under 30% of a sample with over 45,000 clones, around 86% of them seen once. The sequenced sample was peripheral blood. These receptors were obtained from a woman older than 75 with active or convalescent COVID-19.

The rearrangement uses TRBV6-5 and TRBJ2-3; the match to TRBD2 covers 11 bases. This CDR3 region has 16 residues. Germline V gene lookup returns CDR1 MNHEY and CDR2 SVGAGI. Losses at the gene ends were 2 bases for V and 6 bases for J; bases not matched to a gene: 7. CDR3 bases: TGTGCCAGCAGTTACCATAGCGGGGGGGCCGGTGATACGCAGTATTTT. Residues: CASSYHSGGAGDTQYF.

This clone was observed once. The gene calls are TRBV6-5 and TRBJ1-2; 8 nucleotides agree with TRBD1. V gave up 2 bases and J gave up 4 bases; unmatched junction bases: 3. The CDR3 covers 14 residues. CDR1 and CDR2 (germline): MNHEY, SVGAGI. CDR3 coding DNA: TGTGCCAGCAGTTACGGACAGGGTACCTATGGCTACACCTTC. Amino acid sequence: CASSYGQGTYGYTF.

V and J are TRBV7-8 and TRBJ2-3; D possibly corresponds to TRBD1 (5 bases). CDR3 length: 14 amino acids. CDR1 is SGHVS and CDR2 is FQNEAQ in the germline V gene. Trimming took off 1 base at V and 5 bases at J, with 10 bases between the two ends. This chain's CDR3 is CASSLDGAKDTQYF. The CDR3 DNA reads as TGTGCCAGCAGCTTAGATGGGGCAAAAGATACGCAGTATTTT.

The chain has TRBV18 and TRBJ2-1; TRBD2 matches at 11 bases. Germline V gene sequence: CDR1 KGHSH, CDR2 LQKENI. This CDR3 is built from 15 residues. The V segment lost 3 bases and the J segment 5 bases; nucleotides outside the gene matches: 3. CDR3 DNA: TGTGCCAGCTCACCGGGACTAGCGGCGAACAATGAGCAGTTCTTC. It is translated as CASSPGLAANNEQFF.

The chain employs TRBV24-1 and TRBJ2-5, with 8 bases aligning to TRBD1. After removal of 3 bases from V and 2 bases from J, the junction contained 4 bases not matched to a gene. Germline values: CDR1 KGHDR, CDR2 SFDVKD. CDR3 length equals 15 residues. CDR3 DNA: TGTGCCACCAGTGATGTCCACAGGGGGCAAGAGACCCAGTACTTC. Amino acid sequence: CATSDVHRGQETQYF.

V gene TRBV10-1 combines with J gene TRBJ2-1; 14 nucleotides align to TRBD2. The CDR3 is 16 amino acids. V dropped 1 base and J dropped 6; count of bases not matched to a gene: 2. Per germline, CDR1 WNHNN and CDR2 SYGVQD (reference sequence). Here the CDR3 DNA reads TGCGCCAGCAGTGAGTGGGGACTAGCGGGGGTCAATGAGCAGTTCTTC. Its protein is CASSEWGLAGVNEQFF.

This rearrangement joins TRBV6-5 to TRBJ1-3; D is unresolved. Germline assignment: CDR1 MNHEY and CDR2 SVGAGI. The CDR3 consists of 13 residues. Trimming took 4 bases from V and 3 from J, leaving 7 bases between them. In nucleotides, the CDR3 is TGTGCCAGCAGTTCCGCGGGTGGAAACACCATATATTTT. It translates to CASSSAGGNTIYF.

This chain links TRBV7-3 with TRBJ1-1, with a possible D match to TRBD1 (5 bases). V was clipped by 5 bases and J by 2 bases, with 15 bases between them. Looked up from germline, CDR1 is SGHTA and CDR2 is FQGTGA. There are 15 residues in the CDR3. CDR3 residues: CASSPTGLINTEAFF. CDR3 coding DNA: TGTGCCAGCAGCCCAACGGGACTTATTAACACTGAAGCTTTCTTT.

The genes are TRBV7-9 and TRBJ2-7; 11 nucleotides agree with TRBD2. The ends lost 5 bases at V and 5 bases at J; junction bases unmatched: 8. Per the germline V gene, CDR1 is SEHNR and CDR2 is FQNEAQ (reference sequence). The CDR3 sequence is 15 residues long. The CDR3 loop reads CASSRGSGGANEQYF. The CDR3 coding sequence is TGTGCCAGCAGCCGAGGTAGCGGGGGGGCCAACGAGCAGTACTTC.

The V and J genes are TRBV19 and TRBJ1-5; 7 positions match TRBD1. V dropped 4 bases and J dropped 2; count of bases not matched to a gene: 5. Germline V lookup: CDR1 LNHDA, CDR2 SQIVND (reference sequence). CDR3 length: 15 residues. CDR3 in DNA: TGTGCCAGTAGTAGTGTCGACAGGGGCAATCAGCCCCAGCATTTT. This sequence encodes CASSSVDRGNQPQHF.

In this sample, this clone turned up once. The gene calls are TRBV14 and TRBJ2-3; weak D call: TRBD2 (6 bases). Per the germline V gene, CDR1 is SGHDN and CDR2 is FVKESK. V lost 1 base, J lost 1 base, and 15 bases lay in between. The CDR3 runs 17 residues. CDR3 DNA: TGTGCCAGCAGCCAAGCGGATTTGACTAGAGGCACAGATACGCAGTATTTT. It codes for CASSQADLTRGTDTQYF.

The genes are TRBV28 and TRBJ1-2; a weak D match, TRBD1 (6 bases). This CDR3 contains 13 residues. V gave up 6 bases and J gave up 4 bases, with 12 bases separating them. Per germline, CDR1 MDHEN and CDR2 SYDVKM. CDR3 amino acids: CASSEGQGYGYTF. The CDR3 nucleotides are TGTGCCAGCAGCGAGGGACAAGGCTATGGCTACACCTTC.

The chain links TRBV11-2 to TRBJ2-7; 11 bases fit TRBD2. There are 14 residues in the CDR3. V trimming: 4 bases; J trimming: 4 bases; junction bases outside the gene matches: 3. Germline loops: CDR1 SGHAT, CDR2 FQNNGV. The CDR3 loop reads CASSYPSGGYEQYF. The CDR3 DNA sequence: TGTGCCAGCAGCTACCCTAGCGGGGGGTACGAGCAGTACTTC.

The chain combines TRBV3-1 (or the pseudogene TRBV3-2) with TRBJ1-1; D is perhaps TRBD1 (6 bases). Germline values: CDR1 LGHDT, CDR2 YNNKEL (reference sequence). V was clipped by 4 bases and J by 1 base, with 16 bases between them. This CDR3 has 16 residues. DNA of the CDR3: TGTGCCAGCAGCCGCTTTACGGGGGGGCGGAACACTGAAGCTTTCTTT. This sequence encodes CASSRFTGGRNTEAFF.

V gene TRBV6-5 combines with J gene TRBJ2-7; D is uncertain. The CDR3 length is 13 residues. Germline V gene lookup returns CDR1 MNHEY and CDR2 SVGAGI. V was cut by 6 bases and J by 2 bases, with 11 bases left in between. The CDR3 here is CASSSPFPYEQYF. CDR3 sequence (DNA): TGTGCCAGCAGCTCCCCGTTTCCCTACGAGCAGTACTTC.

The chain combines TRBV5-1 with TRBJ2-5; D is perhaps TRBD1 (6 bases). Deletions cut 0 bases from V and 7 bases from J, with 19 bases between. CDR3 length: 16 residues. CDR1 and CDR2 from the germline V gene are SGHRS and YFSETQ. The CDR3 DNA reads TGCGCCAGCAGCTTGGCTGCAGGGGCCCTGCCGGCGACCCAGTACTTC. Its translation is CASSLAAGALPATQYF.

V and J are TRBV4-1 and TRBJ2-7, with 8 bases fitting TRBD1. From germline, CDR1 is MGHRA and CDR2 YSYEKL. This CDR3 region has 14 residues. The J segment lost 2 bases and the V segment lost 1 base, leaving 1 base of the junction unmatched. The CDR3 nucleotides are TGCGCCAGCAGCCAAGTGGACAGGGCCTACGAGCAGTACTTC. This gives the protein CASSQVDRAYEQYF.